The 22 T cell receptor beta chains presented below share a single source sample, sequenced in a study of blood T cells in healthy people across ages. A second PCR, run for roughly 7 to 12 cycles, used a sample-barcoded 5' primer plus a J-beta primer mix. MiXCR was run by TCRdb on the 5' RACE reads, yielding one entry per CDR3 protein. The sample lists around 1,800,000 distinct CDR3 sequences; about two fifths were seen once. The sample taken for sequencing was blood. These receptors were taken from a human donor in good health.

This chain connects TRBV7-2 to TRBJ2-1; D is perhaps TRBD1 (6 bases). V gave up 7 bases and J gave up 9 bases, with 22 bases separating them. Germline CDR1 and CDR2: SGHTA and FQGNSA. The length of the CDR3 is 15 residues. Here the CDR3 DNA reads TGTGCCAGCACCGTAACCGGGACATCTAACACTGAGCAGTTCTTC. Encoded protein: CASTVTGTSNTEQFF.

A few counts support this clonotype. The gene calls are TRBV7-9 and TRBJ2-6; either TRBD1 or TRBD2 may supply D (5 bases each). The CDR3 has 19 amino acids. From germline, CDR1 is SEHNR and CDR2 FQNEAQ (reference sequence). V lost 1 base and J lost 2, with 18 bases in between. CDR3 loop: CASSLGREKTRPGANVLTF. For the CDR3, the DNA is TGTGCCAGCAGCTTAGGCAGGGAGAAAACTAGGCCTGGGGCCAACGTCCTGACTTTC.

This clonotype showed up just a few times. V gene TRBV20-1 combines with J gene TRBJ2-4; possibly TRBD2 for D (6 bases). The J call may be wrong; the DNA end is better matched by TRBJ2-7. Germline loops: CDR1 DFQATT, CDR2 SNEGSKA (reference sequence). This CDR3 region has 13 residues. The CDR3 DNA is TGCAGTGCTAGGGGCGGGGTAAGCTACGAGCAGTACTTC. This sequence encodes CSARGGVSYEQYF.

This clonotype occurred many times. The chain links TRBV20-1 to TRBJ2-4; 11 bases match TRBD2. V was pared by 1 base and J by 3 bases, with 8 bases of the junction left unmatched. From germline, CDR1 is DFQATT and CDR2 SNEGSKA (reference sequence). This CDR3 is built from 17 residues. The CDR3 protein is CSARAPGLAAVKNIQYF. CDR3 nucleotide sequence: TGCAGTGCTAGAGCCCCGGGACTAGCGGCCGTCAAAAACATTCAGTACTTC.

The chain combines TRBV12-3 or TRBV12-4 with TRBJ2-3; no clear D. The length of the CDR3 is 13 residues. The ends were cut back, 0 bases at V and 4 bases at J, with 5 bases in the middle. The CDR3 DNA reads TGTGCCAGCAGTTTAGCCCATGCAGATACGCAGTATTTT. It yields the protein CASSLAHADTQYF.

The DNA for the CDR3 is TGTGCCAGCAGCACTCTACTAGCGGGGGATACGCAGTATTTT. Residues: CASSTLLAGDTQYF. The genes are TRBV7-9 and TRBJ2-3; 10 nucleotides align to TRBD2. This CDR3 comprises 14 residues. Germline lookup yields CDR1 SEHNR and CDR2 FQNEAQ (reference sequence). With 5 bases clipped from V and 6 bases from J, the junction kept 5 bases outside the gene matches.

This clonotype was recorded a few times. This chain joins TRBV29-1 and TRBJ2-3; D gene unclear. There are 12 residues in the CDR3. CDR1 SQVTM and CDR2 ANQGSEA come from the germline V gene. V dropped 6 bases and J dropped 5 bases, with 12 bases sitting between them. The CDR3 DNA reads TGCAGCGTCCGGACGACCCAAGATACGCAGTATTTT. Residues: CSVRTTQDTQYF.

This clonotype was picked up a small number of times. The chain carries TRBV20-1 and TRBJ2-1; 8 positions match TRBD1. The CDR3 sequence is 14 residues long. Germline CDR1 and CDR2: DFQATT and SNEGSKA (reference sequence). Trimming cost V 5 bases and J 8 bases; bases outside gene matches: 11. CDR3 sequence (DNA): TGCAGTGCTCTTACAGGGGGAAGATTGGATGAGCAGTTCTTC. Its protein is CSALTGGRLDEQFF.

The rearrangement joins TRBV7-8 to TRBJ2-1; D gene unclear. Germline V gene lookup returns CDR1 SGHVS and CDR2 FQNEAQ. V was cut by 1 base and J by 5 bases, with 15 bases left in between. The CDR3 sequence is 16 residues long. The CDR3: CASSLDISFGNNEQFF. The DNA of the CDR3 is TGTGCCAGCAGCTTAGATATTAGCTTTGGGAACAATGAGCAGTTCTTC.

The V call is TRBV12-3 or TRBV12-4, the J call TRBJ2-2; the D call may be TRBD1 or TRBD2 (5 bases each). The CDR3 is made up of 14 amino acids. V lost 2 bases, J lost 6 bases, and 10 bases lay in between. In nucleotides, the CDR3 is TGTGCCAGCAGTTTACGAGGGACGGCCGGGGAGCTGTTTTTT. Its protein product is CASSLRGTAGELFF.

V is TRBV6-4 and J is TRBJ2-1; 13 nucleotides line up with TRBD2. V lost 6 bases to trimming and J lost 9 bases; unmatched junction nucleotides: 8. This CDR3 has 15 amino acids. The germline V gene has CDR1 MRHNA and CDR2 SNTAGT. CDR3 amino acids: CASSPGLAGTREQFF. CDR3 coding DNA: TGTGCCAGCAGCCCGGGACTAGCGGGGACCCGTGAGCAGTTCTTC.

This clonotype was seen more than once but under ten times. The rearrangement links TRBV20-1 to TRBJ1-2; 8 bases agree with TRBD1. J gave up 2 bases and V 7 bases, and 9 bases lay outside the gene matches. The CDR3 is 14 amino acids. The germline gives CDR1 DFQATT, CDR2 SNEGSKA (reference sequence). The CDR3 DNA follows: TGCAGTGGGTCACAGGGGGGGTTAAACTATGGCTACACCTTC. Residues: CSGSQGGLNYGYTF.

CDR3 DNA: TGTGCCAGCAACCTACCGACCTTTCCCGATACGCAGTATTTT. It yields the protein CASNLPTFPDTQYF. This chain joins TRBV28 and TRBJ2-3; no firm D call. This CDR3 has 14 amino acids. Germline V gene lookup returns CDR1 MDHEN and CDR2 SYDVKM. The germline V and J ends were trimmed by 7 bases and 6 bases, with 17 bases remaining between them.

J is TRBJ1-5 and V is TRBV7-3; 10 bases are a match to TRBD1. Germline CDR1 reads SGHTA; CDR2 reads FQGTGA. Trimming at V came to 4 bases and at J to 7 bases, leaving 10 bases not matched to a gene. CDR3 length: 16 residues. The CDR3 loop reads CASSSTGGPSWQPQHF. DNA for the CDR3: TGTGCCAGCAGCTCGACAGGGGGCCCCTCTTGGCAGCCCCAGCATTTT.

The chain uses TRBV6-5 and TRBJ1-1; D is perhaps TRBD1 (5 bases). The CDR3 spans 14 residues. V lost 7 bases, J lost 4 bases, and 16 bases lay in between. Germline V gives CDR1 MNHEY, CDR2 SVGAGI. The CDR3 DNA follows: TGTGCCAGCACCCTGGAGGGGTTTGGCACTGAAGCTTTCTTT. Translated: CASTLEGFGTEAFF.

This chain uses TRBV4-1 with TRBJ2-3; 7 positions match TRBD1. Germline V gives CDR1 MGHRA, CDR2 YSYEKL. After removal of 6 bases from V and 2 bases from J, the junction contained 17 bases not matched to a gene. The CDR3 totals 18 residues. Written as DNA, the CDR3 is TGCGCCAGCAGGAATCAATGGCGAACTACAGGGGCCACAGATACGCAGTATTTT. It translates to CASRNQWRTTGATDTQYF.

Only a few counts were recorded for this clonotype. One end of the junction varies from germline; a read error may be responsible. The V call is TRBV3-1, the J call TRBJ2-3; D ambiguous. The germline V gene encodes CDR1 LGHDT and CDR2 YNNKEL (reference sequence). CDR3 length equals 14 residues. This CDR3 is CASSQGTATDTRYF. CDR3 in DNA: TGTGCCAGCAGCCAGGGCACAGCCACAGATACGCGGTATTTT.

This clonotype was counted only a few times. This sequence joins TRBV2 and TRBJ2-1; TRBD2 might be the D (7 bases). V lost 7 bases to trimming and J lost 4 bases, with 20 bases between them. The germline CDR1 and CDR2 sequences are SNHLY and FYNNEI. The CDR3 is 16 residues long. CDR3 sequence: CASTDGTLARYNEQFF. For the CDR3, the DNA is TGTGCCAGCACCGATGGGACACTAGCGCGGTACAATGAGCAGTTCTTC. Together with reference TRBV2 and TRBJ2-1, the CDR3 gives the full variable domain: EPEVTQTPSHQVTQMGQEVILRCVPISNHLYFYWYRQILGQKVEFLVSFYNNEISEKSEIFDDQFSVERPDGSNFTLKIRSTKLEDSAMYFCASTDGTLARYNEQFFGPGTRLTVL.

The chain carries TRBV15 and TRBJ2-7, with D uncertain. Looked up from germline, CDR1 is LNHNV and CDR2 is YYDKDF (reference sequence). V was pared by 0 bases and J by 3 bases, with 9 bases between. There are 14 residues in the CDR3. The CDR3 reads CATSREKKYYEQYF. In DNA, the CDR3 is TGTGCCACCAGCAGAGAGAAAAAGTACTACGAGCAGTACTTC.

Points on this clonotype: With a much larger clone just one base away, this may be a read error. This chain connects TRBV7-2 to TRBJ2-4, with TRBD1 matching 8 bases. CDR1 SGHTA and CDR2 FQGNSA come from the germline V gene. V lost 5 bases to trimming and J lost 13 bases; unmatched junction nucleotides: 16. The length of the CDR3 is 15 residues. The CDR3 sequence: CASSLLGQGINEQYF. CDR3 coding DNA: TGTGCCAGCAGCCTCCTAGGACAGGGTATTAATGAGCAGTACTTC.

This clonotype was seen only a few times. The rearrangement links TRBV28 to TRBJ2-3; D not resolved. The germline gives CDR1 MDHEN, CDR2 SYDVKM. Trimming removed 7 bases from V and 4 bases from J, with 12 bases in between. The CDR3 loop spans 13 amino acids. As DNA, the CDR3 is TGTGCCAGCACCCTAACCTTCGCAGATACGCAGTATTTT. It codes for CASTLTFADTQYF.

This clonotype was observed a few times. The chain is built from TRBV12-3 or TRBV12-4 and TRBJ1-1; 8 nucleotides align to TRBD1. Trimming removed 4 bases from V and 0 bases from J; junction bases left unmatched: 13. The CDR3 runs 18 residues. The CDR3 DNA reads as TGTGCCAGCAGTTCACCGCACGACAGGGGAGGGGTGAACACTGAAGCTTTCTTT. Its translation is CASSSPHDRGGVNTEAFF.